This T cell receptor (beta chain) was profiled in a study of blood T cell repertoires in COVID-19. The overall study: Sites in the United States, Italy and Spain provided acute and convalescent COVID-19 samples. T cells, B-cell-depleted T cells, or PBMCs supplied cDNA or gDNA.

Original handling: How many nucleated cells were present was estimated from reference gene primer amplification. The table came from immunoSEQ multiplex PCR; TCRdb's copy has only in-frame clones and leaves some out. That table is the source of V, J and clone size, and D and trimming were worked out from the DNA. In the table there are some 330,000 clones, around nine tenths of which are singletons. The V gene's germline CDR1 is GTSNPN and CDR2 SVGIG (reference sequence). The CDR3 covers 15 residues. The V and J ends lost 2 bases and 6 bases respectively, with 19 bases between them. The sample taken for sequencing was peripheral blood. The chain joins TRBV30 to TRBJ1-2; perhaps TRBD1 as D (6 bases). This receptor was taken from a woman aged 45-65 years with active or convalescent COVID-19. CDR3 DNA: TGTGCCTGGAGTCTTATTGGAGATTACAGGGATGGCTACACCTTC. Encoded protein: CAWSLIGDYRDGYTF.